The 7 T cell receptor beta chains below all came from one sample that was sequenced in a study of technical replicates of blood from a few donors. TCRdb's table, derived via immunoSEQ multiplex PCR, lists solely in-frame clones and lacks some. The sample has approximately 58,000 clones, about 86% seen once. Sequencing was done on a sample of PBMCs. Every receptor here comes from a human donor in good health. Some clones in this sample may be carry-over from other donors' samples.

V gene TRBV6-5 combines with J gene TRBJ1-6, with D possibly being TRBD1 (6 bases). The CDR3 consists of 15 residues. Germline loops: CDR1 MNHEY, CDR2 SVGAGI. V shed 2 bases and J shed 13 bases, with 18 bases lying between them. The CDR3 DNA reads TGTGCCAGCAGTTACCAGACAGGCCAAGGTGCTCCCCTCCACTTT. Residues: CASSYQTGQGAPLHF.

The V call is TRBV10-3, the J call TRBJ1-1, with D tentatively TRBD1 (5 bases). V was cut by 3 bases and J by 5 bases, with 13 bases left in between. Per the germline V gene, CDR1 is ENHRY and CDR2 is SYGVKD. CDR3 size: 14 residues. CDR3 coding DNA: TGTGCCATCAGTGATCCAGGGCAGAGGACTGAAGCTTTCTTT. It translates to CAISDPGQRTEAFF.

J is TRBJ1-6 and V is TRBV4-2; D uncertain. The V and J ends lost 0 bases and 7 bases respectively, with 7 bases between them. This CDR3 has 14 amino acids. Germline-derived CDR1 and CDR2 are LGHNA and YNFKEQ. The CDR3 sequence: CASSQDGENSPLHF. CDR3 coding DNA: TGTGCCAGCAGCCAAGACGGGGAAAATTCACCCCTCCACTTT.

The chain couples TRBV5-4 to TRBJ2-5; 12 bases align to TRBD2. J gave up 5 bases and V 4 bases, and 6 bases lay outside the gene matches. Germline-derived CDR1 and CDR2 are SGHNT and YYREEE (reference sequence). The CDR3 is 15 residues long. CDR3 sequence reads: CASSGTSGPAETQYF. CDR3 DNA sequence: TGTGCCAGCAGCGGGACTAGCGGGCCGGCGGAGACCCAGTACTTC.

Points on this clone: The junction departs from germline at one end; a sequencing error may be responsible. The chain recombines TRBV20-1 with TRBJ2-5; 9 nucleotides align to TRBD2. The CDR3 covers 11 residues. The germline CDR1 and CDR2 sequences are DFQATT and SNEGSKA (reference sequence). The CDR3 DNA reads TGCAGCGCTAGCGGGGTGGAGACCCAGTACTTC. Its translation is CSASGVETQYF.

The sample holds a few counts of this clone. The CDR3 is CASSQALRSGGSTDTQYF. The CDR3, as DNA: TGCGCCAGCAGCCAAGCCCTAAGGAGTGGAGGGAGCACAGATACGCAGTATTTT. The rearrangement joins TRBV4-3 to TRBJ2-3; tentative D call: TRBD2 (6 bases). V was pared by 1 base and J by 0 bases, with 17 bases between. The CDR3 has 18 amino acids. Germline V gene data show CDR1 as LGHNA and CDR2 as YSLEER.

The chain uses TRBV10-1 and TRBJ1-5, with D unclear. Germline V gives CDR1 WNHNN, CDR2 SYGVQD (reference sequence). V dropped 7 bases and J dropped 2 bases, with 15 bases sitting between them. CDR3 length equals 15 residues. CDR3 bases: TGCGCCAGCACTAAACCCGGGTCGGGCAATCAGCCCCAGCATTTT. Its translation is CASTKPGSGNQPQHF.